This T cell receptor beta chain was found in a study of T cells in localized non-small cell lung cancer. Study-wide points: Overall survival was longer when the density of T cells in the blood was higher. The study detected a median approximately 54 of the top 100 tumor clones in adjacent lung. Uninvolved adjacent lung, not tumor, had the highest T cell clonality.

Trimming took off 4 bases at V and 4 bases at J, with 14 bases between the two ends. The CDR3 covers 15 residues. CDR1 is LNHDA and CDR2 is SQIVND in the germline V gene (reference sequence). Clones were sequenced by immunoSEQ multiplex PCR, and TCRdb holds only the in-frame ones, with some missing. Counted here are approximately 21,000 clones, 90% occurring once; the ten biggest clones make up less than 9%. Points on this clone: As yet, its antigen is unknown.

V is TRBV19 and J is TRBJ1-5, with a possible D match to TRBD1 (6 bases). The sample in question was peripheral blood, obtained before any cancer treatment. This clonotype was obtained from a woman aged 40-70 years with stage I lung adenocarcinoma. CDR3 residues: CASSTLGRGNQPQHF. The CDR3 DNA sequence: TGTGCCAGTAGTACCCTGGGAAGGGGGAATCAGCCCCAGCATTTT.